This T cell receptor (beta chain) was sequenced during a study of spatial heterogeneity in lung cancer. Whole-study context: Where they were available, follow-up PBMC samples were sequenced, at a median of about 2 years after resection. On average, each unique TCR and UMI combination appeared more than ten times in raw reads.

V gave up 4 bases and J gave up 5 bases, with 20 bases separating them. This CDR3 comprises 16 residues. Germline assignment: CDR1 SEHNR and CDR2 FQNEAQ (reference sequence). Time point indicated: blood at routine non-recurrence follow-up after resection. TCRdb fed the 5' RACE reads into MiXCR, producing one record per CDR3 protein. The sample contains some 10,000 distinct CDR3 sequences, 20% to 25% of which appear only once. The specimen was PBMCs, collected at follow-up. This sequence was found in a male donor with early-stage non-small cell lung cancer. J is TRBJ1-2 and V is TRBV7-9, with D hard to call. The CDR3 loop is CASSSLYFFAVYGYTF. CDR3 nucleotide sequence: TGTGCCAGCAGCTCCCTCTACTTCTTCGCGGTTTATGGCTACACCTTC. Filled out from reference TRBV7-9 and TRBJ1-2, the complete variable domain reads DTGVSQNPRHKITKRGQNVTFRCDPISEHNRLYWYRQTLGQGPEFLTYFQNEAQLEKSRLLSDRFSAERPKGSFSTLEIQRTEQGDSAMYLCASSSLYFFAVYGYTFGSGTRLTVV.